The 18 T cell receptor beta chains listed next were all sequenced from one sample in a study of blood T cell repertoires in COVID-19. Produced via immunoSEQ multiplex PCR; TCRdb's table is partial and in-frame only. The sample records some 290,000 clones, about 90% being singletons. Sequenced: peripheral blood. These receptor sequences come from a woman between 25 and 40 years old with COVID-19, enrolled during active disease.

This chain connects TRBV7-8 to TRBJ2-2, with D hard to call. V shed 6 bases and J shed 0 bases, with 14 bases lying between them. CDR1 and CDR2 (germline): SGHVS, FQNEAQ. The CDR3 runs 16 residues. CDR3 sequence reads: CASSPRSTANTGELFF. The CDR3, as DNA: TGTGCCAGCAGTCCTCGGAGCACCGCGAACACCGGGGAGCTGTTTTTT.

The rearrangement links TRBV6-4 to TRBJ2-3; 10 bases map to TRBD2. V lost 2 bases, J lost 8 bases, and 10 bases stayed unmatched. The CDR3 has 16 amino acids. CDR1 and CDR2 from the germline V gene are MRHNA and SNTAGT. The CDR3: CASSDRAGGPMGTQYF. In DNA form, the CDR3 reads TGTGCCAGCAGTGACAGAGCGGGAGGGCCCATGGGTACGCAGTATTTT.

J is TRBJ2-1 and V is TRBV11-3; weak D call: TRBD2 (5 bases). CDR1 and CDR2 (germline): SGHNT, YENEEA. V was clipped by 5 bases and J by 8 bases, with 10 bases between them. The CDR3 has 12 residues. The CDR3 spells CASSEGADEQFF. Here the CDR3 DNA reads TGTGCCAGCAGCGAGGGTGCAGATGAGCAGTTCTTC.

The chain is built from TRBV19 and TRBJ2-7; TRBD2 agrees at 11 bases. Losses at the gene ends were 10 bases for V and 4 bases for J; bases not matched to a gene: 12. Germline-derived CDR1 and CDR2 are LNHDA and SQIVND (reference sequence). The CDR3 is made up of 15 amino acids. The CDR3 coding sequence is TGTGCCACTCGCATCCAGTGGACTAGCGGGTACGAGCAGTACTTC. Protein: CATRIQWTSGYEQYF.

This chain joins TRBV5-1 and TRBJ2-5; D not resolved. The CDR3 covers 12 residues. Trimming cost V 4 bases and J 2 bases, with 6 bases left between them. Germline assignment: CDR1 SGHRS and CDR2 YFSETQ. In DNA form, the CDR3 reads TGCGCCAGCAGCCTAATTCAAGAGACCCAGTACTTC. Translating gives CASSLIQETQYF.

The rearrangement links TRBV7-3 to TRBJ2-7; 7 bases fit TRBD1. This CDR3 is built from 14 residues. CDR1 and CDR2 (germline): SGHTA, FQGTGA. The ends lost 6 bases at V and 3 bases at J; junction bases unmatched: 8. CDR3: CASSPVAGGYEQYF. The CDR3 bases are TGTGCCAGCAGTCCAGTGGCAGGGGGCTACGAGCAGTACTTC.

The chain's CDR3 is CASSEIVGSSYTF. DNA for the CDR3: TGTGCCAGCAGTGAAATAGTGGGCAGCAGCTACACCTTC. The chain has TRBV6-1 and TRBJ1-2, with D unresolved. This CDR3 has 13 residues. Germline-derived CDR1 and CDR2 are MNHNS and SASEGT. V gave up 2 bases and J gave up 9 bases, with 13 bases separating them.

For the CDR3, the DNA is TGTGCCAGCAGCTTAGGGACCGGGACTAGCGGGAGTAACACAGATACGCAGTATTTT. Protein: CASSLGTGTSGSNTDTQYF. The genes are TRBV7-2 and TRBJ2-3; 14 bases match TRBD2. J gave up 2 bases and V 1 base, and 8 bases lay outside the gene matches. CDR3 size: 19 residues. CDR1 SGHTA and CDR2 FQGNSA come from the germline V gene.

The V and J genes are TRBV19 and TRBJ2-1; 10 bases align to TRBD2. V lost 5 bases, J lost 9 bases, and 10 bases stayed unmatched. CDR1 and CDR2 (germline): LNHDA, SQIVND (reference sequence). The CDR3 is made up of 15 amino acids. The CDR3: CASSGLAGALGEQFF. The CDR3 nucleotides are TGTGCCAGTAGTGGTCTAGCGGGAGCGTTGGGTGAGCAGTTCTTC. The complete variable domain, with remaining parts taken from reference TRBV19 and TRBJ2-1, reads DGGITQSPKYLFRKEGQNVTLSCEQNLNHDAMYWYRQDPGQGLRLIYYSQIVNDFQKGDIAEGYSVSREKKESFPLTVTSAQKNPTAFYLCASSGLAGALGEQFFGPGTRLTVL.

DNA of the CDR3: TGTGCCAGCAGCTTGCTAGCGGGAGAGGAGACCCAGTACTTC. Translated: CASSLLAGEETQYF. V and J are TRBV7-8 and TRBJ2-5; 10 nucleotides match TRBD2. Germline-derived CDR1 and CDR2 are SGHVS and FQNEAQ. V was pared by 3 bases and J by 5 bases, with 3 bases of the junction left unmatched. The CDR3 runs 14 residues.

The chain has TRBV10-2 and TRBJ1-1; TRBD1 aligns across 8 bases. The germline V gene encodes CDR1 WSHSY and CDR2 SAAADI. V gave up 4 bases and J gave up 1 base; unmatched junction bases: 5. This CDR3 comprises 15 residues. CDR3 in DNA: TGCGCCAGCAGTGGGACAGGGATTCCGAACACTGAAGCTTTCTTT. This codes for CASSGTGIPNTEAFF.

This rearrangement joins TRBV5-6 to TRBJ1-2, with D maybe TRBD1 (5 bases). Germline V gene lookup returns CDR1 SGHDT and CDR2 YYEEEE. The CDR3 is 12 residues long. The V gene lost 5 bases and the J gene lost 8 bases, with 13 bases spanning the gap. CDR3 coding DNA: TGTGCCAGCAGGACAAAGGGGCCAGGCTACACCTTC. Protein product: CASRTKGPGYTF.

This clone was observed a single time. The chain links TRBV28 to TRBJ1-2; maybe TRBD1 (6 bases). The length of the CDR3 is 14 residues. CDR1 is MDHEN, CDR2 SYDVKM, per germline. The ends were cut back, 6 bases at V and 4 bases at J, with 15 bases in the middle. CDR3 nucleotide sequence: TGTGCCAGCAGCACCCACAGGGTAGGCTATGGCTACACCTTC. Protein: CASSTHRVGYGYTF.

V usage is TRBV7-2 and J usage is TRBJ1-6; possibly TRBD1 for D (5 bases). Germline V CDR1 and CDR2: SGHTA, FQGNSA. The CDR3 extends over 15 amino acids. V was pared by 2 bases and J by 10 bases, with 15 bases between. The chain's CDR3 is CASSLNAGNQSPLHF. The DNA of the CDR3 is TGTGCCAGCAGCTTAAACGCAGGGAATCAGTCACCCCTCCACTTT.

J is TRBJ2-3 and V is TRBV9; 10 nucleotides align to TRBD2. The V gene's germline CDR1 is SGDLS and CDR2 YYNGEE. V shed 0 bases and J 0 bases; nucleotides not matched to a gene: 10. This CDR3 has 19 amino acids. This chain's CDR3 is CASSVAGWASGGSTDTQYF. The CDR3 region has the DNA TGTGCCAGCAGCGTAGCAGGTTGGGCTAGCGGGGGAAGCACAGATACGCAGTATTTT.

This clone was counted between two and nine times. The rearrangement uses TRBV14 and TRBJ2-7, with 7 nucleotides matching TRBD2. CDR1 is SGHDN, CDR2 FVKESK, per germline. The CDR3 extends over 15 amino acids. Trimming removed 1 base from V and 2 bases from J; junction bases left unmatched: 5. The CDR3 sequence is CASSQVPGGAYEQYF. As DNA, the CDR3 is TGTGCCAGCAGCCAAGTGCCGGGAGGAGCCTACGAGCAGTACTTC.

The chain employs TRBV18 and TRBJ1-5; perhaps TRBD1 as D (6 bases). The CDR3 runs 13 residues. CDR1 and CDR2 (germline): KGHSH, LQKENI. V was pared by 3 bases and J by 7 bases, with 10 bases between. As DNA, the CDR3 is TGTGCCAGCTCACCTGGGGACAAACAGCCCCAGCATTTT. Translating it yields CASSPGDKQPQHF.

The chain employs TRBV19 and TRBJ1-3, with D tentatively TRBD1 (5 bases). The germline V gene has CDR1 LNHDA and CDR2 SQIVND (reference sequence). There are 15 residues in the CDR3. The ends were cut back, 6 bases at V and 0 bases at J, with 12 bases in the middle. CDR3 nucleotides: TGTGCCAGTAGCCTTGACAGTCGCTCTGGAAACACCATATATTTT. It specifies CASSLDSRSGNTIYF.